This T cell receptor beta chain was found in a study of blood T cells in healthy people across ages. Whole-study results and caveats: Age showed a roughly linear inverse relationship with TCR beta diversity per million T cells. CMV status of donors was not determined, possibly confounding expanded clonotype changes.

This clonotype was counted a few times. What it recognizes is unknown. Sample-barcoded 5' priming and a J-beta primer mix drove a second PCR of about 6 to 11 cycles. Each cDNA molecule was tagged by a template-switch adaptor with 12 random nucleotides. A single record per CDR3 protein comes from TCRdb applying MiXCR to the 5' RACE reads. This sample has roughly 680,000 distinct CDR3 sequences, with 45% to 50% found just once. The CDR3 contains 15 residues. Germline trimming cut 6 bases from V and 4 bases from J; bases unmatched to any gene: 8. CDR1 is DFQATT and CDR2 is SNEGSKA in the germline V gene (reference sequence).

The chain couples TRBV20-1 to TRBJ2-1, with 11 positions matching TRBD2. The receptor comes from a woman between 55 and 75 years old in good health. Sequenced sample: blood. CDR3 loop: CSAPTGTSGYNEQFF. Here the CDR3 DNA reads TGCAGTGCCCCTACCGGGACTAGCGGTTACAATGAGCAGTTCTTC.